Below are 2 T cell receptor beta chains sequenced from a single sample in a study of blood T cell repertoires in COVID-19. Assay used: immunoSEQ multiplex PCR; TCRdb lists only in-frame clones, some missing. The profile covers over 120,000 clones, with about nine tenths appearing a single time and roughly two fifths taken by the ten largest. The sample taken for sequencing was peripheral blood. These receptors all stem from a man aged 50 to 60 who had recovered from COVID-19.

In its sample, this clone was seen once. The rearrangement joins TRBV30 to TRBJ1-6; D uncertain. V was clipped by 3 bases and J by 14 bases, with 14 bases between them. This CDR3 contains 12 residues. The germline V gene has CDR1 GTSNPN and CDR2 SVGIG (reference sequence). CDR3: CAWRNPSRALHF. The CDR3 nucleotides read TGTGCCTGGAGAAATCCCTCGAGGGCCCTCCACTTT.

The V and J genes are TRBV19 and TRBJ1-4; possible D gene TRBD1, 6 bases. Germline V gene lookup returns CDR1 LNHDA and CDR2 SQIVND (reference sequence). CDR3 length: 14 amino acids. Deletions cut 7 bases from V and 15 bases from J, with 24 bases between. The CDR3 DNA is TGTGCCAGTACCGGGGGGGCAGCTTGGAAAACGATGTTTTTT. Translating gives CASTGGAAWKTMFF.